This entry lists 22 T cell receptor beta chains sequenced from one sample in a study of blood T cell repertoires in COVID-19 (TCRdb year 2020). Library generation was performed with the immunoSEQ multiplex PCR assay. This is the immuneACCESS table as TCRdb keeps it, with only in-frame sequences that have V and J called. A part of the clones is gone; compared with another copy, unresolved V genes explain less than half, and the rest is unexplained. For this sample there are approximately 200,000 clones; 75% to 85% appear just once. Roughly 7% of the sample is held by the ten biggest clonotypes. The sequencing sample was made of peripheral blood. All receptors derive from a woman between 45 and 60 years old with acute or convalescent COVID-19.

The V and J genes are TRBV19 and TRBJ1-2; TRBD1 agrees at 7 bases. Trimming at V came to 6 bases and at J to 7 bases, leaving 11 bases not matched to a gene. Germline-derived CDR1 and CDR2 are LNHDA and SQIVND (reference sequence). The CDR3 length is 14 residues. The CDR3 reads CASSRSQGVVGYTF. DNA of the CDR3: TGTGCCAGTAGCCGATCCCAGGGGGTGGTTGGCTACACCTTC.

This rearrangement joins TRBV27 to TRBJ2-7; D is possibly TRBD1 (5 bases). Trimming shortened V by 10 bases and J by 0 bases, and 16 bases separated the two germline ends. The CDR3 has 14 residues. Germline loops: CDR1 MNHEY, CDR2 SMNVEV (reference sequence). CDR3 sequence: CAILGARYSYEQYF. The CDR3 DNA is TGTGCCATCCTTGGGGCCCGATACTCCTACGAGCAGTACTTC.

The chain links TRBV5-6 to TRBJ2-3; a possible D gene is TRBD2 (5 bases). Germline-derived CDR1 and CDR2 are SGHDT and YYEEEE. The V end was cut by 0 bases, the J end by 4 bases, with 6 bases between. The length of the CDR3 is 13 residues. The CDR3 protein is CASSLVSADTQYF. Here the CDR3 DNA reads TGTGCCAGCAGCTTGGTTAGCGCAGATACGCAGTATTTT.

V is TRBV3-1 (or the pseudogene TRBV3-2) and J is TRBJ2-1; 7 bases line up with TRBD2. CDR1 is LGHDT, CDR2 YNNKEL, per germline (reference sequence). The junction had 13 bases not matched to a gene; V was cut back by 7 bases and J by 4 bases. This CDR3 spans 16 amino acids. This chain's CDR3 is CASISSKRGPYNEQFF. DNA for the CDR3: TGTGCCAGCATTTCTTCGAAGCGGGGACCTTACAATGAGCAGTTCTTC.

The CDR3 coding sequence is TGTGCCAGCAGCTCCGGGACTAGCGGGAGTGGCAATGAGCAGTTCTTC. It encodes CASSSGTSGSGNEQFF. The gene calls are TRBV11-2 and TRBJ2-1, with 14 bases matching TRBD2. CDR1 and CDR2 from the germline V gene are SGHAT and FQNNGV. V gave up 4 bases and J gave up 6 bases; unmatched junction bases: 5. The CDR3 totals 16 residues.

This clone is a singleton in its sample. This chain links TRBV19 with TRBJ2-1, with D unclear. The CDR3 is 15 amino acids. V gave up 1 base and J gave up 5 bases, with 12 bases separating them. Germline CDR1 is LNHDA and CDR2 is SQIVND (reference sequence). The CDR3 is CASSIGQKRNNEQFF. As DNA, the CDR3 is TGTGCCAGTAGTATAGGGCAGAAAAGAAACAATGAGCAGTTCTTC.

The V gene is TRBV5-1, the J gene TRBJ2-7, with D maybe TRBD1 (7 bases). V lost 4 bases, J lost 0 bases, and 11 bases lay in between. Germline CDR1 is SGHRS and CDR2 is YFSETQ. The CDR3 loop spans 14 amino acids. CDR3 sequence (DNA): TGCGCCAGCAGCGGCAGGGGGGACTCCTACGAGCAGTACTTC. It encodes CASSGRGDSYEQYF.

This chain uses TRBV6-2 or TRBV6-3 with TRBJ1-6; no firm D call. V lost 4 bases and J 11 bases, leaving 9 bases between the germline ends. CDR3 length: 12 amino acids. The V gene's germline CDR1 is MNHEY and CDR2 SVGEGT. Here the CDR3 DNA reads TGTGCCAGCAGTTCAACAGTGGCACCCCTCCACTTT. It codes for CASSSTVAPLHF.

This chain uses TRBV3-1 (or the pseudogene TRBV3-2) with TRBJ1-2; 7 bases match TRBD1. Germline CDR1 and CDR2: LGHDT and YNNKEL (reference sequence). The CDR3 is 12 amino acids. Trimming took 4 bases from V and 7 from J; bases not matched to a gene: 3. The CDR3 region is CASSLTGSGYTF. The CDR3 nucleotides read TGTGCCAGCAGCCTGACAGGGTCTGGCTACACCTTC.

The chain couples TRBV10-2 to TRBJ2-7, with D tentatively TRBD2 (6 bases). With 0 bases removed from V and 7 bases from J, the gap between germline ends came to 13 bases. The CDR3 loop spans 14 amino acids. From germline, CDR1 is WSHSY and CDR2 SAAADI. The CDR3 nucleotides read TGCGCCAGCAGTGAGTCAAGCAGGGCGGGAGAGCAGTACTTC. It is translated as CASSESSRAGEQYF.

This clone was seen a single time. V is TRBV6-2 or TRBV6-3 and J is TRBJ1-1; the D gene is possibly TRBD1 (6 bases). The CDR3 has 15 amino acids. V lost 4 bases to trimming and J lost 4 bases, with 16 bases between them. Germline lookup yields CDR1 MNHEY and CDR2 SVGEGT. The CDR3 coding sequence is TGTGCCAGCAGTTTCGCCGGGGGGGCGAGCACTGAAGCTTTCTTT. This codes for CASSFAGGASTEAFF.

The chain recombines TRBV7-2 with TRBJ1-5; the D is unclear. Trimming left V 5 bases short and J 1 base short, with 9 bases between. The CDR3 sequence is 14 residues long. The V gene's germline CDR1 is SGHTA and CDR2 FQGNSA. CDR3 DNA sequence: TGTGCCAGCAGCGTGAGTCTAAGCAATCAGCCCCAGCATTTT. It yields the protein CASSVSLSNQPQHF.

This clone was counted only a few times. The chain is built from TRBV6-5 and TRBJ1-5; D is uncertain. V shed 2 bases and J shed 15 bases, with 11 bases lying between them. Germline V lookup: CDR1 MNHEY, CDR2 SVGAGI. The CDR3 loop spans 11 amino acids. The CDR3 nucleotides are TGTGCCAGCAGTTACGAGGGTATCTTGCATTTT. This codes for CASSYEGILHF.

The chain couples TRBV19 to TRBJ1-2, with 10 bases that match TRBD1. Per the germline V gene, CDR1 is LNHDA and CDR2 is SQIVND (reference sequence). The CDR3 is made up of 15 amino acids. Trimming cost V 3 bases and J 2 bases; bases outside gene matches: 3. The CDR3 bases are TGTGCCAGTAGTATCCCGGGACAGGGGAACTATGGCTACACCTTC. Encoded protein: CASSIPGQGNYGYTF.

The chain has TRBV4-2 and TRBJ2-3; maybe TRBD2 (6 bases). This CDR3 has 17 amino acids. Germline values: CDR1 LGHNA, CDR2 YNFKEQ. V was shortened by 0 bases and J by 1 base, with 14 bases between the two germline ends. The CDR3 loop is CASSQDWRGAGTDTQYF. The CDR3 nucleotides are TGTGCCAGCAGCCAAGATTGGCGCGGGGCCGGCACAGATACGCAGTATTTT.

This clone has only a few counts. J is TRBJ1-2 and V is TRBV5-8, with 10 bases lining up with TRBD1. Trimming removed 4 bases from V and 4 bases from J; junction bases left unmatched: 10. The CDR3 totals 16 residues. Germline values: CDR1 SGHTS, CDR2 YDEGEE. The CDR3 nucleotides are TGTGCCAGCAGCACCCGCCGGGACAGGGGTTTCTATGGCTACACCTTC. This sequence encodes CASSTRRDRGFYGYTF.

V and J are TRBV27 and TRBJ2-7; no reliable D call. Germline assignment: CDR1 MNHEY and CDR2 SMNVEV (reference sequence). V gave up 0 bases and J gave up 3 bases, with 9 bases separating them. The CDR3 has 14 amino acids. As DNA, the CDR3 is TGTGCCAGCAGTTTATCGAGTGAAGTCTACGAGCAGTACTTC. Translation gives CASSLSSEVYEQYF.

The chain recombines TRBV30 with TRBJ1-2; D is uncertain. Germline loops: CDR1 GTSNPN, CDR2 SVGIG (reference sequence). V was pared by 0 bases and J by 4 bases, with 12 bases between. The CDR3 runs to 14 residues. The CDR3 DNA follows: TGTGCCTGGAGTGTAGGTCAGACTGCCTATGGCTACACCTTC. Translating it yields CAWSVGQTAYGYTF.

V is TRBV28 and J is TRBJ2-3, with TRBD1 matching over 7 bases. V was pared by 10 bases and J by 2 bases, with 6 bases of the junction left unmatched. CDR1 and CDR2 (germline): MDHEN, SYDVKM. The CDR3 has 13 residues. CDR3 residues: CATTGEVTDTQYF. The DNA of the CDR3 is TGTGCCACCACAGGGGAAGTCACAGATACGCAGTATTTT.

The chain carries TRBV10-3 and TRBJ1-5; TRBD1 agrees at 9 bases. The CDR3 length is 17 residues. V dropped 4 bases and J dropped 0; count of bases not matched to a gene: 7. Per the germline V gene, CDR1 is ENHRY and CDR2 is SYGVKD. The CDR3 is CAISAGTGTYSNQPQHF. DNA of the CDR3: TGTGCCATCAGTGCCGGGACAGGGACATATAGCAATCAGCCCCAGCATTTT.

Only a few counts were recorded for this clone. The genes are TRBV27 and TRBJ2-7; 7 nucleotides line up with TRBD2. CDR1 is MNHEY, CDR2 SMNVEV, per germline (reference sequence). This CDR3 is 15 amino acids long. Trimming took 5 bases from V and 6 from J; bases not matched to a gene: 13. As DNA, the CDR3 is TGTGCCAGCAGTCCCCCTGGGCGGGAGTACCTCGAGCAGTACTTC. Amino acids: CASSPPGREYLEQYF.

V gene TRBV24-1 combines with J gene TRBJ2-3; 8 bases agree with TRBD1. Trimming cost V 4 bases and J 2 bases; bases outside gene matches: 4. The germline CDR1 and CDR2 sequences are KGHDR and SFDVKD. The CDR3 consists of 15 residues. In nucleotides, the CDR3 is TGTGCCACCAGTGACCGGACAGGGTACACAGATACGCAGTATTTT. It yields the protein CATSDRTGYTDTQYF.